These T cell receptor beta chains were read from a single sample in a study of PD-1 blockade in classical Hodgkin lymphoma. Measured with immunoSEQ multiplex PCR; TCRdb has only the in-frame clones, and not every one. The sample has roughly 32,000 clones; roughly four fifths are singletons. Specimen: peripheral blood mononuclear cells (PBMCs), collected at baseline. Receptors were obtained from a human donor with classical Hodgkin lymphoma. CDR3s include the opening cysteine and the closing phenylalanine or tryptophan. A D gene is named only where the DNA matches it firmly. Clone size is not always given. Where it is, it says once, few, many or a class for expanded clones.

clone_size	d_call	v_call	j_call	cdr3_aa	cdr3_nt
NA	NA	TRBV9	TRBJ1-1	CASSPLEAAPNTEAFF	TGTGCCAGCAGCCCCTTGGAGGCAGCACCGAACACTGAAGCTTTCTTT
NA	TRBD1	TRBV4-1	TRBJ2-5	CASSRGTGEQETQYF	TGCGCCAGCAGCCGCGGGACAGGGGAACAAGAGACCCAGTACTTC
NA	NA	TRBV6-5	TRBJ1-6	CASRVAYNSPLHF	TGTGCCTCGCGGGTCGCCTATAATTCACCCCTCCACTTT
NA	NA	TRBV6-1	TRBJ1-3	CASSEVSNTIYF	TGTGCCAGCAGTGAAGTCAGTAACACCATATATTTT
NA	TRBD2	TRBV5-1	TRBJ2-1	CASSSGLAGAFSLF	TGCGCCAGCAGCTCGGGACTAGCGGGGGCTTTTTCACTCTTC
NA	NA	TRBV7-3	TRBJ2-7	CASSFVEGYEQYF	TGTGCCAGCAGCTTTGTCGAGGGCTACGAGCAGTACTTC
NA	TRBD2	TRBV11-3	TRBJ2-5	CASSLDISGGAETQYF	TGTGCCAGCAGCTTAGATATCAGCGGGGGGGCGGAGACCCAGTACTTC
NA	TRBD1	TRBV18	TRBJ2-3	CASSPPTGGTDTQYF	TGTGCCAGCTCACCGCCGACAGGGGGTACAGATACGCAGTATTTT
NA	NA	TRBV9	TRBJ1-4	CASSVDQGYEKLFF	TGTGCCAGCAGCGTAGACCAGGGGTATGAAAAACTGTTTTTT
NA	NA	TRBV10-2	TRBJ2-2	CASRTTMNTGELFF	TGCGCCAGCAGAACTACAATGAACACCGGGGAGCTGTTTTTT
NA	NA	TRBV10-3	TRBJ1-2	CAIKAEYGYTF	TGTGCCATCAAGGCGGAGTATGGCTACACCTTC
NA	TRBD1	TRBV2	TRBJ1-2	CASSQQGADGDYTF	TGTGCCAGCAGTCAACAGGGGGCTGACGGTGACTACACCTTC
NA	TRBD1	TRBV7-9	TRBJ2-3	CASSLNRGDTQYF	TGTGCCAGCAGCCTAAACAGGGGAGATACGCAGTATTTT
once	NA	TRBV7-2	TRBJ2-5	CASSPTTGLETQYF	TGTGCCAGCAGCCCAACCACAGGATTGGAGACCCAGTACTTC
NA	NA	TRBV5-5	TRBJ1-3	CASSLGGLNSGNTIYF	TGTGCCAGCAGCTTGGGAGGGTTAAATTCTGGAAACACCATATATTTT
NA	NA	TRBV5-6	TRBJ2-3	CASSLPPGSGDTQYF	TGTGCCAGCAGCTTACCCCCGGGGAGTGGGGATACGCAGTATTTT
NA	NA	TRBV11-1	TRBJ2-7	CASSLVGGRGEQYF	TGTGCCAGCAGCTTAGTCGGGGGGCGCGGCGAGCAGTACTTC
NA	NA	TRBV19	TRBJ1-3	CASSTRVTGNTIYF	TGTGCCAGTAGCACCAGGGTAACTGGAAACACCATATATTTT
NA	NA	TRBV14	TRBJ2-1	CASSQVGGSYNEQFF	TGTGCCAGCAGCCAGGTCGGGGGATCGTACAATGAGCAGTTCTTC
few	TRBD1	TRBV27	TRBJ2-7	CATSRTGSYEQYF	TGTGCCACCTCACGGACAGGCTCCTACGAGCAGTACTTC
few	TRBD1	TRBV18	TRBJ1-1	CASSPDRENTEAFF	TGTGCCAGCTCACCAGACAGGGAGAACACTGAAGCTTTCTTT
NA	NA	TRBV6-5	TRBJ1-6	CASSPGTPGNSPLHF	TGTGCCAGCAGCCCGGGGACACCCGGTAATTCACCCCTCCACTTT
NA	TRBD1	TRBV7-2	TRBJ2-5	CASSSGQGRWETQYF	TGTGCCAGCAGCTCGGGACAGGGGAGATGGGAGACCCAGTACTTC
NA	TRBD1	TRBV6-5	TRBJ1-2	CASSTGQSYGYTF	TGTGCCAGCAGTACGGGACAGAGCTATGGCTACACCTTC
NA	NA	TRBV5-1	TRBJ2-1	CASSLATGYNEQFF	TGCGCCAGCAGCTTGGCCACAGGGTACAATGAGCAGTTCTTC
NA	NA	TRBV5-1	TRBJ1-5	CASSLTVGSNQPQHF	TGCGCCAGCAGCTTAACAGTCGGAAGCAATCAGCCCCAGCATTTT
NA	NA	TRBV6-5	TRBJ1-4	CASSYSLPGNNEKLFF	TGTGCCAGCAGTTACTCGTTACCCGGGAATAATGAAAAACTGTTTTTT
NA	NA	TRBV7-2	TRBJ2-3	CASSLAGGRNTQYF	TGTGCCAGCAGCTTAGCGGGGGGGCGCAATACGCAGTATTTT
few	NA	TRBV5-5	TRBJ2-1	CASSFPHNEQFF	TGTGCCAGCAGCTTTCCTCACAATGAGCAGTTCTTC
NA	NA	TRBV7-3	TRBJ2-5	CASSLGVQETQYF	TGTGCCAGCAGCTTAGGGGTTCAAGAGACCCAGTACTTC
NA	TRBD1	TRBV10-3	TRBJ1-2	CAISESRDRGAYGYTF	TGTGCCATCAGTGAGTCCCGGGACAGGGGGGCCTATGGCTACACCTTC
NA	TRBD2	TRBV7-2	TRBJ2-3	CASSLAGGTDTQYF	TGTGCCAGCAGCTTAGCGGGGGGGACAGATACGCAGTATTTT
NA	TRBD1	TRBV7-9	TRBJ1-2	CASSPWTGDNYGYTF	TGTGCCAGCAGCCCCTGGACAGGGGACAACTATGGCTACACCTTC
few	NA	TRBV5-1	TRBJ2-5	CASSLWPGDPGETQYF	TGCGCCAGCAGCTTGTGGCCGGGGGACCCGGGTGAGACCCAGTACTTC
few	NA	TRBV7-8	TRBJ2-3	CASSFGYTDTQYF	TGTGCCAGCAGCTTCGGCTACACAGATACGCAGTATTTT
NA	NA	TRBV6-5	TRBJ1-4	CASSRDGGGDEKLFF	TGTGCCAGCAGCCGGGACGGCGGGGGCGATGAAAAACTGTTTTTT
NA	NA	TRBV28	TRBJ1-1	CATQEDLNTEAFF	TGTGCCACCCAGGAAGATTTGAACACTGAAGCTTTCTTT
NA	TRBD1	TRBV11-2	TRBJ1-2	CASSAGQQGYGYTF	TGTGCCAGCAGCGCGGGACAGCAAGGCTATGGCTACACCTTC
few	NA	TRBV4-3	TRBJ1-2	CASSQVGKDDGYTF	TGCGCCAGCAGCCAAGTAGGCAAGGACGATGGCTACACCTTC
once	NA	TRBV10-3	TRBJ1-2	CAISPGQLYGYTF	TGTGCCATCAGCCCCGGACAGCTTTATGGCTACACCTTC
NA	NA	TRBV19	TRBJ1-2	CASSIRGLSSGYTF	TGTGCCAGTAGTATAAGGGGTTTAAGTTCTGGCTACACCTTC
NA	TRBD2	TRBV6-6	TRBJ2-1	CAARTSGSNEQFF	TGTGCCGCTCGGACTAGCGGGAGCAATGAGCAGTTCTTC
NA	TRBD1	TRBV6-6	TRBJ2-3	CASSLGQVTDTQYF	TGTGCCAGCAGTTTGGGACAGGTCACAGATACGCAGTATTTT
NA	TRBD1	TRBV29-1	TRBJ1-3	CSVGTGLRNTIYF	TGCAGCGTTGGGACAGGGTTAAGAAACACCATATATTTT
once	TRBD1	TRBV7-9	TRBJ2-7	CASSLGTGALGWPYEQYF	TGTGCCAGCAGCTTAGGGACAGGGGCTCTCGGTTGGCCCTACGAGCAGTACTTC
NA	NA	TRBV7-2	TRBJ2-7	CASSSTTAYEQYF	TGTGCCAGCAGCTCGACGACAGCCTACGAGCAGTACTTC
NA	TRBD1	TRBV28	TRBJ1-2	CASKVAGGEYGYGYTF	TGTGCCAGCAAAGTAGCAGGGGGCGAATATGGCTATGGCTACACCTTC
NA	TRBD1	TRBV5-1	TRBJ2-2	CASMRGQVHTGELFF	TGCGCCAGCATGAGGGGACAGGTTCACACCGGGGAGCTGTTTTTT